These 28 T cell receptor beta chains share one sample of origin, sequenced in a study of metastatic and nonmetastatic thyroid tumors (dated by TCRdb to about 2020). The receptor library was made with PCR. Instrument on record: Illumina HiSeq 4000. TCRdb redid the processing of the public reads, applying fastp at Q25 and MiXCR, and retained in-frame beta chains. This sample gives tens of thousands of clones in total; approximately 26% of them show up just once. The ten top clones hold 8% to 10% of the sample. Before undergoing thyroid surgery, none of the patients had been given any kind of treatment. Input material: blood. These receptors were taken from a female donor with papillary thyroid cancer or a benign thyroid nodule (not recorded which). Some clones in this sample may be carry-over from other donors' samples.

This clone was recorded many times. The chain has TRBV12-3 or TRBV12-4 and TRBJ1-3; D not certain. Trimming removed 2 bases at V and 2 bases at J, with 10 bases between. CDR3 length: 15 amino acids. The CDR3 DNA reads TGTGCCAGCAGTTTACCGTCGGGAACTGGAAACACCATATATTTT. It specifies CASSLPSGTGNTIYF.

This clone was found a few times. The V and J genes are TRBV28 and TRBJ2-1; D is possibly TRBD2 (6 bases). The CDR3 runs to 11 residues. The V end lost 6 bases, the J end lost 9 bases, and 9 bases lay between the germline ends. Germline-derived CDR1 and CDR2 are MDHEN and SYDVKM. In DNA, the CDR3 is TGTGCCAGCAGCCCGGGGGTTGAGCAGTTCTTC. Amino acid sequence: CASSPGVEQFF.

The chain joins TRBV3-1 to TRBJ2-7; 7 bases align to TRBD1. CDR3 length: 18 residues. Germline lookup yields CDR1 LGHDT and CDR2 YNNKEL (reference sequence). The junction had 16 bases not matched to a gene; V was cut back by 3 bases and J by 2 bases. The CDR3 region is CASSQELGVDRYPYEQYF. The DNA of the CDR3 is TGTGCCAGCAGCCAGGAATTAGGGGTGGACAGGTACCCCTACGAGCAGTACTTC.

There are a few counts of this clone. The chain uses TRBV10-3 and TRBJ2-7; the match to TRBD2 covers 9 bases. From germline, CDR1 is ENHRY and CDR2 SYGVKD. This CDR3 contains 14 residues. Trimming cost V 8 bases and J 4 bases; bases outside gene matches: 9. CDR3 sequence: CAIGGRADSYEQYF. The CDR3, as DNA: TGTGCCATCGGCGGGAGGGCCGATTCGTACGAGCAGTACTTC.

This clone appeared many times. In DNA form, the CDR3 reads TGTGCCTGGAGAGTGCAGGGGGCCGGGGAGCTGTTTTTT. This translates into CAWRVQGAGELFF. The genes are TRBV30 and TRBJ2-2; 7 bases line up with TRBD1. From germline, CDR1 is GTSNPN and CDR2 SVGIG (reference sequence). This CDR3 comprises 13 residues. V was clipped by 3 bases and J by 6 bases; unmatched bases: 4.

CDR3 nucleotide sequence: TGTGCCAGCACGAGGAGCTCCTACGAGCAGTACGTC. It encodes CASTRSSYEQYV. The rearrangement joins TRBV13 to TRBJ2-7; unclear D gene. V shed 7 bases and J shed 0 bases, with 7 bases lying between them. From germline, CDR1 is PRHDT and CDR2 FYEKMQ (reference sequence). The CDR3 contains 12 residues.

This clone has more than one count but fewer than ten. The CDR3 reads CASSFLQGTGNTEAFF. CDR3 DNA sequence: TGTGCCAGCAGCTTCTTGCAGGGGACAGGGAACACTGAAGCTTTCTTT. V gene TRBV6-1 combines with J gene TRBJ1-1; 8 nucleotides align to TRBD1. This CDR3 contains 16 residues. The V gene's germline CDR1 is MNHNS and CDR2 SASEGT. With V trimmed by 6 bases and J by 1 base, 10 bases remained unmatched.

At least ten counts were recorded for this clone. The CDR3 coding sequence is TGTGCCAGCAGTGTCGAGGGATATGGCTACACCTTC. Protein sequence: CASSVEGYGYTF. J is TRBJ1-2 and V is TRBV2; D ambiguous. V was clipped by 4 bases and J by 5 bases, with 8 bases between them. This CDR3 is 12 amino acids long. The germline gives CDR1 SNHLY, CDR2 FYNNEI.

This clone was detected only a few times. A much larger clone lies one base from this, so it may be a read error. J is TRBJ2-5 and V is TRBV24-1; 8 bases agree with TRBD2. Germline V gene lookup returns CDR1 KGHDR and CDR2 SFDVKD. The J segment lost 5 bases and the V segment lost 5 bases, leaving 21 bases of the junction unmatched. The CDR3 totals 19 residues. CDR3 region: CATSGSVDRASGLQETQYF. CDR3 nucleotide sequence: TGTGCCACCAGTGGCTCGGTTGATCGTGCTAGCGGGCTACAGGAGACCCAGTACTTC.

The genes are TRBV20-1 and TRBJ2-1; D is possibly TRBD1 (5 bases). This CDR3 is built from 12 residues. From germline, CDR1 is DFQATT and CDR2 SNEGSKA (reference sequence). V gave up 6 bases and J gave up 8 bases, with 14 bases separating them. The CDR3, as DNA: TGCAGTGCGGGGCGGCAGGGCTATGAGCAGTTCTTC. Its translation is CSAGRQGYEQFF.

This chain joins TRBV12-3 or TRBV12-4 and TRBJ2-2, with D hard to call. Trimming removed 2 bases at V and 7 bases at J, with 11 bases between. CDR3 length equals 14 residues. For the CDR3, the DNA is TGTGCCAGCAGTTTAAGTGCTAATGACGGGGAGCTGTTTTTT. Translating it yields CASSLSANDGELFF.

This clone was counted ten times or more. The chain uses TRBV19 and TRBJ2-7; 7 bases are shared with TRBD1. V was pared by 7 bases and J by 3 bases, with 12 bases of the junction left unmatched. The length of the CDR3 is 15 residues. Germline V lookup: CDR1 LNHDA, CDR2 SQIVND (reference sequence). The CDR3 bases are TGTGCCAGTACCATGAAGGGGGCAGGGCTCTACGAGCAGTACTTC. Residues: CASTMKGAGLYEQYF.

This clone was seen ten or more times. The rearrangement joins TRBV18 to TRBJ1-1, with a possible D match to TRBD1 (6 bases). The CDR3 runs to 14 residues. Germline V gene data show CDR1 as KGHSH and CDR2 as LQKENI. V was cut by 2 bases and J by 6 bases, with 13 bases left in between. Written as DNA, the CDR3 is TGTGCCAGCTCACCAATTCAGACAGGCCCTGAAGCTTTCTTT. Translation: CASSPIQTGPEAFF.

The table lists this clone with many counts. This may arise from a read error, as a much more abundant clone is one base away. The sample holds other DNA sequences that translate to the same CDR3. The CDR3 DNA reads as TGTACCAGCTCACCAATGGGCAGCTTAAATGAAAAACTGTTTTTT. This codes for CTSSPMGSLNEKLFF. The chain has TRBV18 and TRBJ1-4; D not certain. Germline lookup yields CDR1 KGHSH and CDR2 LQKENI. The length of the CDR3 is 15 residues.

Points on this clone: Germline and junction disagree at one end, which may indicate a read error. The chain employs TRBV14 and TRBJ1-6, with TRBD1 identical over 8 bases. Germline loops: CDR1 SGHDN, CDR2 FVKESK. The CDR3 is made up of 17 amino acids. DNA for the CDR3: TGTGTCAGCATCCTAGAACAGGGGGGACCCTTTGATTCACCCCTCCACTTT. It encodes CVSILEQGGPFDSPLHF.

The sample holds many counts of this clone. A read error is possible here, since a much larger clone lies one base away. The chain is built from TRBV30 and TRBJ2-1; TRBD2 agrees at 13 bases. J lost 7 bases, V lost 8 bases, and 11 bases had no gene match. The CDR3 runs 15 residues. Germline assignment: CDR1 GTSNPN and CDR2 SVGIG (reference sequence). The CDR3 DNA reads TGTGCCGCAACCCGACTAGCGGGAGGAGTGAATGAGCAGTTCTTC. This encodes CAATRLAGGVNEQFF.

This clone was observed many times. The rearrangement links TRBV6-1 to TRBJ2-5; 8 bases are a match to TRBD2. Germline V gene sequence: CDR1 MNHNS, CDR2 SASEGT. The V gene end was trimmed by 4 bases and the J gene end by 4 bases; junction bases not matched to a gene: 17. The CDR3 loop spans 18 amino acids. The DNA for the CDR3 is TGTGCCAGCAGTGCCCTCCGAGGGTTCAGCGGGAGAGCAGAGACCCAGTACTTC. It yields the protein CASSALRGFSGRAETQYF.

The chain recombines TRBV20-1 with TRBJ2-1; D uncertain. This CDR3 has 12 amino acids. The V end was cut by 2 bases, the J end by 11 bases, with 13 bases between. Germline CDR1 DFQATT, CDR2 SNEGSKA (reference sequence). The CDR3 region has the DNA TGCAGTGCTAGACCCTCTTGGCAAAAGCAGTTCTTC. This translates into CSARPSWQKQFF.

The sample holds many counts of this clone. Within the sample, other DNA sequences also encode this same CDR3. The CDR3 DNA reads as TGTGCCAGCAGTCCGCACGGGGTGGACACCGGGGAGCTGTTTTTT. Translation: CASSPHGVDTGELFF. The chain has TRBV28 and TRBJ2-2; possibly TRBD2 for D (5 bases). Trimming stripped 5 bases from V and 3 bases from J, with 13 bases between. The V gene's germline CDR1 is MDHEN and CDR2 SYDVKM. The CDR3 loop spans 15 amino acids. The variable domain in full, completed from reference TRBV28 and TRBJ2-2, reads DVKVTQSSRYLVKRTGEKVFLECVQDMDHENMFWYRQDPGLGLRLIYFSYDVKMKEKGDIPEGYSVSREKKERFSLILESASTNQTSMYLCASSPHGVDTGELFFGEGSRLTVL.

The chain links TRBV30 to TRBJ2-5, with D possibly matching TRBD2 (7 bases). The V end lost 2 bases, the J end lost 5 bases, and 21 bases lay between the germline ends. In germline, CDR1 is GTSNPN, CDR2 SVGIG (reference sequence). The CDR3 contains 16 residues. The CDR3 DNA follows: TGTGCCTGGAGTCCGCCCTTCGGGGGGCGTCGGGAGACCCAGTACTTC. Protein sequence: CAWSPPFGGRRETQYF.

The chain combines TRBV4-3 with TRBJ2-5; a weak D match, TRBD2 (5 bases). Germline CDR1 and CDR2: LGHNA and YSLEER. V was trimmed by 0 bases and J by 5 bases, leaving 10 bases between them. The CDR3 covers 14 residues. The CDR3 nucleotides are TGCGCCAGCAGCCAAGATCGACTAAGGGAGACCCAGTACTTC. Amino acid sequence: CASSQDRLRETQYF.

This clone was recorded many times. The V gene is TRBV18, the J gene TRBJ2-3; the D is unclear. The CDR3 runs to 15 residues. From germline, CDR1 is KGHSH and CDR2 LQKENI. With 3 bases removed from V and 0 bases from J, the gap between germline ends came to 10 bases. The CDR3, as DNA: TGTGCCAGCTCACCTCGGACGGATAGCACAGATACGCAGTATTTT. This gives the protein CASSPRTDSTDTQYF.

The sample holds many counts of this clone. CDR3 loop: CASSPLTGTNTGELFF. CDR3 bases: TGTGCCAGCAGCCCCCTGACAGGGACGAACACCGGGGAGCTGTTTTTT. The V and J genes are TRBV5-4 and TRBJ2-2; 7 positions match TRBD1. CDR3 length: 16 residues. V lost 4 bases, J lost 0 bases, and 6 bases stayed unmatched. Per germline, CDR1 SGHNT and CDR2 YYREEE (reference sequence).

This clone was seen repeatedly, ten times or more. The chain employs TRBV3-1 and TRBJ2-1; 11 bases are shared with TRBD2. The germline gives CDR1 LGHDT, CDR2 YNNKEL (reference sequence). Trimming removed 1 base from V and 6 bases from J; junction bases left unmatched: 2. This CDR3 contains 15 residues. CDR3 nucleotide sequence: TGTGCCAGCAGCCAAGGTAGCGGGAGGGTCAATGAGCAGTTCTTC. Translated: CASSQGSGRVNEQFF.

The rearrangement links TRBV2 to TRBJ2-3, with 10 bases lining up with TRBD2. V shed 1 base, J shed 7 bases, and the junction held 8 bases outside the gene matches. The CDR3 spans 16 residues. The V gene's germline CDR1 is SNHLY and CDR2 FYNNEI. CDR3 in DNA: TGTGCCAGCAGTGAAGTAGCGGGAGGCCCCCCTTATACGCAGTATTTT. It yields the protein CASSEVAGGPPYTQYF. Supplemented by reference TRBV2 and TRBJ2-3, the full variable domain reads EPEVTQTPSHQVTQMGQEVILRCVPISNHLYFYWYRQILGQKVEFLVSFYNNEISEKSEIFDDQFSVERPDGSNFTLKIRSTKLEDSAMYFCASSEVAGGPPYTQYFGPGTRLTVL.

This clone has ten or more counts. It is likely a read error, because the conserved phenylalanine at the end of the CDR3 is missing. CDR3 nucleotides: TGTGCCAGCAGCTCGGGGACTATCACAGATACGCAGTATTCT. Translated: CASSSGTITDTQYS. The rearrangement joins TRBV5-5 to TRBJ2-3; 7 bases agree with TRBD2. Germline V gene lookup returns CDR1 SGHKS and CDR2 YYEKEE (reference sequence). Trimming took 3 bases from V and 2 from J; bases not matched to a gene: 3. The CDR3 has 14 amino acids.

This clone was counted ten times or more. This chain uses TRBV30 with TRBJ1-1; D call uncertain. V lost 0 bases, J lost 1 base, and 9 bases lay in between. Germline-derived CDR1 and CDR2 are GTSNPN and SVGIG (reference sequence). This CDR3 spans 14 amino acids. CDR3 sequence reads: CAWSVTAGNTEAFF. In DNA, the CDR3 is TGTGCCTGGAGTGTCACAGCCGGGAACACTGAAGCTTTCTTT.

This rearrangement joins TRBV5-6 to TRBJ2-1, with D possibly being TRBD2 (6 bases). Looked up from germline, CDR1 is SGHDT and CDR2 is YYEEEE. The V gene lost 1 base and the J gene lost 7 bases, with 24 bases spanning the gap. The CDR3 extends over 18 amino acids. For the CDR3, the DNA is TGTGCCAGCAGCTTGCGGGCGGGATTATATTTACTGCGGAATGAGCAGTTCTTC. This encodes CASSLRAGLYLLRNEQFF.